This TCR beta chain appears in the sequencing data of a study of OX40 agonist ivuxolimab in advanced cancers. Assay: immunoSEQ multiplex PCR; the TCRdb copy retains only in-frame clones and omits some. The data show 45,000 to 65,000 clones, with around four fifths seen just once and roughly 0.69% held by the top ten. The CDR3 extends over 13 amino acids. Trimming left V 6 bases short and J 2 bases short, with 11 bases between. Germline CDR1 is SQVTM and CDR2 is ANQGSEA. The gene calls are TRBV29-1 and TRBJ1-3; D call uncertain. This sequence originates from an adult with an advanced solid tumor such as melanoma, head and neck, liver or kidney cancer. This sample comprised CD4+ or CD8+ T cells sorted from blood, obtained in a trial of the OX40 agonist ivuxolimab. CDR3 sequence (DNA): TGCAGCGTATATGGAGATACTGGAAACACCATATATTTT. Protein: CSVYGDTGNTIYF.